This T cell receptor (beta chain) was recorded in a study of cytomegalovirus exposure and HLA in healthy donors (dated by TCRdb to about 2017). Context from the whole study: In an earlier analysis of under 600 of the donors, approximately 260 Gb of sequence data and 117 million unique TCR beta sequences from 150 million to 200 million T cells were reported. An early release covering about 600 HLA-typed donors comprised roughly 300 gigabases of sequencing data and tens of millions of unique TCR sequences. Of the roughly 400 genotyped donors, more than 75% were placed in the genetic ancestry cluster associated with self-reported Caucasian donors. The study was designed to test whether signatures of past pathogen exposure could be identified by cataloging public T cell receptors. The study used immunosequencing to profile the T cell repertoires of about 670 subjects and linked those repertoires to cytomegalovirus serostatus. Along with the approximately 700-subject first cohort, a separate validation cohort of more than 90 different subjects was used. High-throughput TCR immunosequencing, statistical association of individual TCRs with disease status, and machine learning were combined to predict cytomegalovirus infection status. In a later analysis, previously published TCR beta repertoires from about 640 donors were re-analyzed and high-resolution HLA genotyping was added so that TCR occurrence patterns could be studied. The later analysis used no new phenotypic data to find candidate immune exposures, relying instead on TCR beta sequences and their occurrence across donors. An earlier analysis of 587 of the donors used high-throughput TCR beta sequencing to judge whether each TCR beta V gene segment behaved as functional or pseudogenic. Donor age, sex, ethnicity and CMV serostatus were compiled together with the repertoire data. A later genetic analysis used genome-wide SNP genotypes for about 65% of the 666 donors, treating that subset as a discovery cohort. All discovery cohort repertoires had been generated using a single sequencing platform. Both class I and class II loci were covered by HLA typing, at four-digit resolution. Typing coverage differed by locus: A, B, C, DRB1 and DQB1 were typed in about 629-630 donors, DQA1 in about 510, DPA1 in 600 to 610, and DPB1 in 450 to 490. About five DR-DQ haplotypes were handled as single units for association and clustering, since linkage in the cohort was strong. Across 300 to 400 genotyped donors of the cohort, an average of about 240,000 unique TCR beta nucleotide sequences per donor were sequenced, and roughly a sixth of those sequences were non-productive.

On the study overall, not on this receptor specifically: In a later genetic analysis, a missense DCLRE1C variant was associated with V-gene and J-gene trimming of TCR beta chains, and the association was replicated in an independent cohort. Three of the identified cytomegalovirus-associated TCR beta chains were confirmed in vitro to be specific for cytomegalovirus antigens. The authors suggested that the approach could potentially be generalized to other disease states and immunological phenotypes. HLA typing was unavailable for some donors at each locus, so association tests used only the typed subset. A further reported finding was that TCR beta sequences accurately predicted the HLA-A and HLA-B alleles for most subjects in the first cohort. A later analysis associated 17,000 or so TCR beta sequences with specific HLA alleles at a false discovery rate of 0.05. In a later analysis, the rate of TCR association differed among HLA loci, with DRB1 alleles having the most associated TCRs and HLA-C alleles having the fewest. A total of 164 TCR beta chains were listed by the study as associated with cytomegalovirus. Correlated functional status among segregating V segments might be attributable to linkage disequilibrium, but an unknown experimental factor could not be ruled out. CMV serostatus was the only immune exposure information available for the cohort. Broadly in line with IMGT annotations, most TCR beta V segments showed up in productive rearrangements about 87% or about 30% of the time in an earlier analysis of several hundred of the donors. A later genetic analysis reported fewer N-insertions in productive TCRs among donors in an Asian-associated ancestry cluster than the roughly 690-donor mean. A later analysis found that most CMV-associated TCR beta chains appeared HLA-restricted, with HLA associations seemingly driven largely by CMV exposure. This cohort had only TCR beta chains sequenced, and the lack of alpha or paired-chain data limited which features could be detected. In a later analysis, several top co-occurrence clusters were reported to appear linked to parvovirus B19, influenza, CMV and Epstein-Barr virus. A cluster of highly shared sequence variants was judged likely to be a technical artifact of the sequencing pipeline. Compared with equally common non-associated chains, HLA-associated TCR beta chains in a later analysis were more clonally expanded and had lower generation probabilities. Because the 87-base-pair reads could not distinguish some IMGT-functional V segments, including TRBV6-2 and TRBV6-3, those segments were excluded. Strong co-occurrence of HLA alleles, especially DR and DQ, made assigning TCR associations to individual alleles difficult. Because counts were too low, roughly 16 rarely observed V segments, including chromosome 9 orphons, were left out of the earlier analysis of roughly 600 of the donors. The presence/absence analyses assumed that sequencing depth was roughly uniform across donors, and that assumption may not be true. Most TCR sequences were observed very rarely across donors, whereas some public TCRs were present in many individuals. The classifier was reported to diagnose cytomegalovirus status with high specificity and sensitivity in both the original and validation cohorts.

Comments on this clone: There is no known antigen for this receptor. Base qualities are missing; no much larger clone stands one base away.

Based on the germline V gene, the CDR1 and CDR2 sequences are SGDLS and YYNGEE. V is pared back by 1 base and J by 4 bases, with 24 bases lying between the germline termini. The CDR3 goes from the cysteine to the phenylalanine over 19 residues. The CDR3 DNA has 57 bases and is translated from base 1. Library creation used the immunoSEQ multiplex PCR assay. For the multiplex PCR, a mixture combining 60 forward primers for TCR Vbeta segments and 13 reverse primers for TCR Jbeta segments was used. Amplification of the CDR3 region of rearranged TCR beta genes was performed with a multiplex PCR assay on genomic DNA. On the Illumina HiSeq System, the amplified TCR beta libraries were sequenced as 87-base-pair reads. In the authors' own workflow: A later analysis counted some 74 million unique TCR beta chains across the 666 repertoires, and roughly 10 million of these chains were shared by at least two donors. A nearest-neighbor algorithm error-corrected the raw reads and collapsed the reads into unique sequences, merging closely related sequences to remove PCR and sequencing errors. Alignment of CDR3 sequences to IMGT reference sequences was used to assign V, D and J gene segments. For a sequence to be retained, a match of at least six nucleotides to both a V gene segment and a J gene segment was required. Rearrangements were classified as productive when the CDR3 lacked stop codons and remained in frame with V and J, and all other rearrangements were classified as non-productive. Following IMGT convention, CDR3 was defined as the stretch from the second conserved V-encoded cysteine up to the conserved J-encoded phenylalanine. Sequences without an unambiguous match to a single V gene segment were excluded from the earlier analysis of almost 600 of the donors. An earlier analysis of some 500 of the donors classified V segments as functional when productive rearrangements were above 56.7% and as segregating when the standard deviation between donors was above 5%. To diagnose cytomegalovirus status from the catalog of TCR beta chain sequences, a statistical classification framework was built. V and J gene assignment, in a later analysis, came from comparing TCR nucleotide sequences with IMGT/GENE-DB human TR gene sequences. A later analysis assigned CDR3 sequences and most-parsimonious VDJ recombination scenarios with the TCRdist pipeline. In a later analysis, each TCR beta chain was defined by its CDR3 amino acid sequence together with its V-gene family, and reads without a unique V-gene family were excluded. In a later analysis, 450 to 600 highly shared, low-generation-probability nucleotide sequences were removed to address suspected cross-contamination and a sequencing artifact. A later analysis calculated a clonal expansion index for each public chain from normalized within-repertoire ranks of inferred template counts. In a later analysis, generation probabilities were computed using a VDJ recombination model fitted to out-of-frame rearrangements, and the results were checked against IGoR. In a later analysis, TCR-TCR, TCR-HLA and TCR-CMV co-occurrence was scored with hypergeometric tests, and a repertoire-size bias correction was applied to TCR pairs. False discovery rates were estimated in a later analysis by permuting HLA or CMV assignments 20 times. In a later analysis, co-occurring TCRs were grouped using DBSCAN, with TCRdist sequence similarity added in when clustering inside HLA-allele-positive subsets. Co-occurrence clustering excluded repertoires with fewer than 30,000 or more than 120,000 public chains, plus five with anomalous nucleotide sharing. TCRdb provides this immuneACCESS table in a form limited to in-frame rearrangements. Some clones are lacking; in checked studies, under half of them reflect an unresolved V gene, and why the rest are absent is not known. That table gives V, J and clone size, and the DNA gave D and trimming. Counted in this sample were some 150,000 clones; around 80% of them appeared once. Under 2% of the sample is in the top ten clones.

The cohort consisted of approximately 670 healthy bone marrow donors. All cohort members were sampled while nominally healthy, although unrecorded immune exposures were likely present. The donor was CMV seronegative and belonged to the group of under 400 seronegative cohort members. A peripheral blood sample was provided by each donor, and peripheral blood mononuclear cells were used for TCR beta sequencing. The Qiagen DNeasy Blood Extraction Kit was used to extract genomic DNA from the blood cell samples. This clonotype was obtained from a woman between 40 and 50 years old in good health and CMV-seronegative. What was sequenced was PBMCs. The V and J genes are TRBV9 and TRBJ2-1, with a tentative D gene TRBD2 over 6 matching bases. This receptor has the CDR3 CASSVRLAAGTSAYNEQFF. The DNA reads TGTGCCAGCAGCGTAAGGCTCGCGGCGGGAACCTCGGCATACAATGAGCAGTTCTTC.